One and the same sample provided the 30 T cell receptor beta chains below, sequenced in a study of Ad26.COV2.S vaccination and SARS-CoV-2 variants. Treatment reported: 19 received Ad26.COV2.S at low or high dose, single or two shots; 5 received placebo; per-sample allocation not given. Sampling happened 63 days after the first vaccine or placebo injection. Data came from immunoSEQ multiplex PCR; TCRdb stores just in-frame clones and leaves some out. The table has some 370,000 clones, around 82% seen once. The sample was peripheral blood, taken in a trial of Ad26.COV2.S vaccine versus placebo. The receptors derive from a person between 18 and 60 years old who received the Ad26.COV2.S COVID-19 vaccine or a placebo.

V gene TRBV5-1 combines with J gene TRBJ1-2; a possible D gene is TRBD1 (5 bases). CDR3 length: 16 amino acids. V was trimmed by 0 bases and J by 0 bases, leaving 12 bases between them. In germline, CDR1 is SGHRS, CDR2 YFSETQ. CDR3 coding DNA: TGCGCCAGCAGCTTGGCCTTGGGGGGACCTAACTATGGCTACACCTTC. It specifies CASSLALGGPNYGYTF.

V is TRBV11-3 and J is TRBJ1-2; unclear D gene. Trimming stripped 4 bases from V and 7 bases from J, with 13 bases between. Per germline, CDR1 SGHNT and CDR2 YENEEA. The CDR3 consists of 13 residues. This CDR3 is CASSSQRRGGYTF. CDR3 in DNA: TGTGCCAGCAGCTCACAGAGACGGGGTGGCTACACCTTC.

The V and J genes are TRBV5-1 and TRBJ1-2; TRBD1 is a possible D gene (5 bases). This CDR3 has 15 amino acids. In germline, CDR1 is SGHRS, CDR2 YFSETQ. V shed 0 bases and J shed 2 bases, with 11 bases lying between them. The CDR3 is CASSLGTWGNYGYTF. CDR3 nucleotides: TGCGCCAGCAGCTTGGGTACATGGGGGAACTATGGCTACACCTTC. Drawing the rest from reference TRBV5-1 and TRBJ1-2, the complete variable domain is KAGVTQTPRYLIKTRGQQVTLSCSPISGHRSVSWYQQTPGQGLQFLFEYFSETQRNKGNFPGRFSGRQFSNSRSEMNVSTLELGDSALYLCASSLGTWGNYGYTFGSGTRLTVV.

This rearrangement joins TRBV5-1 to TRBJ1-2, with a possible D match to TRBD1 (6 bases). The CDR3 runs 13 residues. V lost 3 bases to trimming and J lost 11 bases, with 17 bases between them. CDR1 and CDR2 from the germline V gene are SGHRS and YFSETQ. The CDR3 sequence is CASSWDIQGRYTF. For the CDR3, the DNA is TGCGCCAGCAGCTGGGATATACAGGGTCGGTACACCTTC.

This clone was seen a single time. The chain is built from TRBV29-1 and TRBJ2-5, with 8 bases aligning to TRBD2. CDR1 SQVTM and CDR2 ANQGSEA come from the germline V gene. V was clipped by 3 bases and J by 5 bases; unmatched bases: 8. This CDR3 contains 14 residues. CDR3 coding DNA: TGCAGCGTTGATTCGGGACTAGGCGGGGAGACCCAGTACTTC. The encoded protein is CSVDSGLGGETQYF.

The V gene is TRBV6-5, the J gene TRBJ1-2, with TRBD1 matching over 7 bases. Trimming at V came to 0 bases and at J to 6 bases, leaving 7 bases not matched to a gene. Germline V gene data show CDR1 as MNHEY and CDR2 as SVGAGI. CDR3 length: 15 residues. Here the CDR3 reads CASSYSEGTANGYTF. CDR3 DNA: TGTGCCAGCAGTTACTCAGAGGGGACAGCTAATGGCTACACCTTC.

V gene TRBV18 combines with J gene TRBJ2-1; D gene unclear. Trimming left V 3 bases short and J 2 bases short, with 11 bases between. The CDR3 length is 15 residues. Germline assignment: CDR1 KGHSH and CDR2 LQKENI. The CDR3 sequence is CASSPGVGTYNEQFF. CDR3 DNA: TGTGCCAGCTCACCCGGCGTTGGCACCTACAATGAGCAGTTCTTC. Complete variable domain (other parts from reference TRBV18 and TRBJ2-1): NAGVMQNPRHLVRRRGQEARLRCSPMKGHSHVYWYRQLPEEGLKFMVYLQKENIIDESGMPKERFSAEFPKEGPSILRIQQVVRGDSAAYFCASSPGVGTYNEQFFGPGTRLTVL.

This clone was observed a handful of times. The chain is built from TRBV6-5 and TRBJ2-7; 10 bases are a match to TRBD1. Germline V lookup: CDR1 MNHEY, CDR2 SVGAGI. Trimming took 7 bases from V and 2 from J; bases not matched to a gene: 5. There are 14 residues in the CDR3. CDR3: CASTRGQGTYEQYF. CDR3 DNA: TGTGCCAGCACGAGGGGACAGGGGACCTACGAGCAGTACTTC.

The CDR3 region has the DNA TGCAGCGTTGGGGGGGGAGTAGCGGGAGTGGGCACAGATACGCAGTATTTT. The encoded protein is CSVGGGVAGVGTDTQYF. The chain couples TRBV29-1 to TRBJ2-3, with 9 bases aligning to TRBD2. J was trimmed by 1 base and V by 4 bases; bases with no gene match: 12. This CDR3 has 17 amino acids. Germline CDR1 SQVTM, CDR2 ANQGSEA.

The rearrangement joins TRBV12-3 or TRBV12-4 to TRBJ1-5; D uncertain. The CDR3 loop spans 12 amino acids. Trimming took off 9 bases at V and 4 bases at J, with 10 bases between the two ends. The CDR3 DNA follows: TGTGCCAGTGGGCGAAGGAATCAGCCCCAGCATTTT. Translation: CASGRRNQPQHF.

V gene TRBV19 combines with J gene TRBJ2-1; 9 bases map to TRBD2. V trimming: 3 bases; J trimming: 3 bases; junction bases outside the gene matches: 6. This CDR3 is built from 16 residues. Looked up from germline, CDR1 is LNHDA and CDR2 is SQIVND (reference sequence). The CDR3 sequence is CASSILGLASYNEQFF. CDR3 in DNA: TGTGCCAGTAGTATCCTCGGACTAGCGAGCTACAATGAGCAGTTCTTC.

This clone appeared a single time. The chain employs TRBV18 and TRBJ1-4; 8 bases match TRBD1. The V gene end was trimmed by 6 bases and the J gene end by 4 bases; junction bases not matched to a gene: 4. The CDR3 length is 14 residues. Germline V gives CDR1 KGHSH, CDR2 LQKENI. The CDR3, as DNA: TGTGCCAGCTCCCTCGGACAGGGTAATGAAAAACTGTTTTTT. It is translated as CASSLGQGNEKLFF.

The genes are TRBV4-1 and TRBJ2-7; TRBD1 is a possible D gene (6 bases). There are 16 residues in the CDR3. Trimming removed 1 base at V and 6 bases at J, with 19 bases between. Germline V gives CDR1 MGHRA, CDR2 YSYEKL. DNA of the CDR3: TGCGCCAGCAGCCAAGTACAGGGCAGGGGAGTGCCCGAGCAGTACTTC. Amino acids: CASSQVQGRGVPEQYF.

The chain couples TRBV6-5 to TRBJ1-5; 8 bases fit TRBD1. This CDR3 has 14 residues. Germline CDR1 reads MNHEY; CDR2 reads SVGAGI. V shed 6 bases, J shed 5 bases, and the junction held 6 bases outside the gene matches. CDR3 loop: CASRGGQGYQPQHF. The CDR3 DNA sequence: TGTGCCAGCAGGGGCGGACAGGGATATCAGCCCCAGCATTTT.

The CDR3 DNA reads TGTGCCAGCAGTTTAGGACTAGGGGGCGAGCAGTACTTC. The encoded protein is CASSLGLGGEQYF. The rearrangement joins TRBV28 to TRBJ2-7, with D possibly being TRBD2 (7 bases). V lost 2 bases and J 6 bases, leaving 11 bases between the germline ends. This CDR3 region has 13 residues. Germline loops: CDR1 MDHEN, CDR2 SYDVKM.

The chain couples TRBV5-1 to TRBJ2-5, with 13 bases that match TRBD2. Germline V gives CDR1 SGHRS, CDR2 YFSETQ. CDR3 length equals 15 residues. Trimming removed 3 bases from V and 5 bases from J; junction bases left unmatched: 4. CDR3 amino acids: CASSYGTSGTETQYF. DNA for the CDR3: TGCGCCAGCAGCTATGGGACTAGCGGGACGGAGACCCAGTACTTC.

V is TRBV5-6 and J is TRBJ1-2; D remains unclear. The V end lost 0 bases, the J end lost 5 bases, and 11 bases lay between the germline ends. The length of the CDR3 is 14 residues. Germline CDR1 reads SGHDT; CDR2 reads YYEEEE. CDR3 nucleotide sequence: TGTGCCAGCAGCTTGGAAAGCGGCGGATATGGCTACACCTTC. Translating it yields CASSLESGGYGYTF.

This clone was seen just once. The chain recombines TRBV5-1 with TRBJ2-7, with unresolved D. The length of the CDR3 is 15 residues. CDR1 and CDR2 from the germline V gene are SGHRS and YFSETQ. V lost 0 bases and J 0 bases, leaving 10 bases between the germline ends. The DNA for the CDR3 is TGCGCCAGCAGCTTGGAGTCCCGAAGCTCCTACGAGCAGTACTTC. It codes for CASSLESRSSYEQYF.

About this clone: The germline gene is not matched at one end of the junction; a read error may be the cause. The chain joins TRBV13 to TRBJ1-1; no reliable D call. Germline loops: CDR1 PRHDT, CDR2 FYEKMQ (reference sequence). This CDR3 has 13 residues. The CDR3 here is CASRLEMNTEAFF. The CDR3, as DNA: TGTGCCAGCAGATTAGAGATGAACACTGAAGCTTTCTTT.

This clone has a handful of counts. The J gene is TRBJ1-5, the V gene TRBV7-9; D unclear. Trimming shortened V by 5 bases and J by 0 bases, and 8 bases separated the two germline ends. CDR3 length equals 14 residues. CDR1 is SEHNR, CDR2 FQNEAQ, per germline (reference sequence). CDR3 in DNA: TGTGCCAGCAGCAGAGAATATAGCAATCAGCCCCAGCATTTT. Protein: CASSREYSNQPQHF.

V is TRBV5-4 and J is TRBJ2-7, with unresolved D. The CDR3 loop spans 12 amino acids. V was clipped by 4 bases and J by 2 bases, with 7 bases between them. Germline-derived CDR1 and CDR2 are SGHNT and YYREEE (reference sequence). Here the CDR3 DNA reads TGTGCCAGCAGCCAAGGGACCTACGAGCAGTACTTC. It is translated as CASSQGTYEQYF.

The J gene is TRBJ1-2, the V gene TRBV6-2 or TRBV6-3; D is undetermined. V lost 3 bases and J 5 bases, leaving 7 bases between the germline ends. The V gene's germline CDR1 is MNHEY and CDR2 SVGEGT. This CDR3 has 12 residues. CDR3 sequence reads: CASSYIAYGYTF. The CDR3 DNA follows: TGTGCCAGCAGTTATATTGCTTATGGCTACACCTTC.

The chain recombines TRBV2 with TRBJ2-1, with 13 bases lining up with TRBD2. Germline-derived CDR1 and CDR2 are SNHLY and FYNNEI. With 6 bases clipped from V and 0 bases from J, the junction kept 5 bases outside the gene matches. The CDR3 contains 17 residues. This CDR3 is CASRGLAGKSSYNEQFF. CDR3 bases: TGTGCCAGCAGGGGACTAGCGGGAAAAAGCTCCTACAATGAGCAGTTCTTC.

This chain links TRBV4-3 with TRBJ2-4; 8 bases agree with TRBD2. V trimming: 6 bases; J trimming: 7 bases; junction bases outside the gene matches: 11. The CDR3 sequence is 15 residues long. The germline gives CDR1 LGHNA, CDR2 YSLEER. The CDR3 here is CASSDSGAPSNIQYF. For the CDR3, the DNA is TGCGCCAGCAGTGATAGCGGGGCGCCGTCCAACATTCAGTACTTC.

The CDR3 sequence: CASSLRRIQETQYF. DNA of the CDR3: TGTGCCAGCAGCCTTAGACGGATCCAAGAGACCCAGTACTTC. The chain recombines TRBV5-4 with TRBJ2-5, with unresolved D. Trimming removed 4 bases at V and 1 base at J, with 11 bases between. CDR3 length: 14 amino acids. The germline V gene encodes CDR1 SGHNT and CDR2 YYREEE (reference sequence).

The gene calls are TRBV7-9 and TRBJ1-1; D is undetermined. The CDR3 spans 16 residues. V was shortened by 6 bases and J by 4 bases, with 21 bases between the two germline ends. The germline V gene encodes CDR1 SEHNR and CDR2 FQNEAQ (reference sequence). CDR3 amino acids: CASSSVDPIKGTEAFF. DNA for the CDR3: TGTGCCAGCAGTTCGGTCGACCCCATTAAGGGCACTGAAGCTTTCTTT.

This sequence joins TRBV7-9 and TRBJ1-4; D remains unclear. V was pared by 2 bases and J by 8 bases, with 15 bases between. This CDR3 spans 15 amino acids. CDR1 is SEHNR and CDR2 is FQNEAQ in the germline V gene (reference sequence). The CDR3 sequence: CASSLFGVGEEKLFF. The CDR3 DNA follows: TGTGCCAGCAGCTTATTCGGGGTGGGTGAGGAAAAACTGTTTTTT. The whole variable domain, filled in from reference TRBV7-9 and TRBJ1-4, reads DTGVSQNPRHKITKRGQNVTFRCDPISEHNRLYWYRQTLGQGPEFLTYFQNEAQLEKSRLLSDRFSAERPKGSFSTLEIQRTEQGDSAMYLCASSLFGVGEEKLFFGSGTQLSVL.

The V and J genes are TRBV7-9 and TRBJ1-1; D gene uncertain. The CDR3 runs to 12 residues. The V end was cut by 2 bases, the J end by 7 bases, with 8 bases between. CDR1 is SEHNR and CDR2 is FQNEAQ in the germline V gene (reference sequence). The chain's CDR3 is CASSLSRNEAFF. The DNA of the CDR3 is TGTGCCAGCAGCTTATCCAGGAATGAAGCTTTCTTT.

The chain links TRBV11-3 to TRBJ2-7, with a weak D call TRBD2 (5 bases). Germline CDR1 reads SGHNT; CDR2 reads YENEEA. Trimming left V 4 bases short and J 0 bases short, with 13 bases between. The length of the CDR3 is 15 residues. The CDR3: CASSSPVRASYEQYF. The CDR3 DNA reads as TGTGCCAGCAGCTCCCCCGTGAGGGCCTCCTACGAGCAGTACTTC.

The gene calls are TRBV29-1 and TRBJ1-1, with a weak D call TRBD1 (5 bases). This CDR3 has 13 residues. V lost 6 bases and J 6 bases, leaving 17 bases between the germline ends. Germline CDR1 reads SQVTM; CDR2 reads ANQGSEA. In DNA, the CDR3 is TGCAGCGTGGTTGTTGGGGCAGTTCCTGAAGCTTTCTTT. Translating gives CSVVVGAVPEAFF.